The next 32 T cell receptor beta chains were all read from a single sample in a study of T-cell reconstitution after alpha-beta-depleted transplantation in children. For TCRbeta, the library was prepared with unique molecular identifiers. TCRdb itself ran the PCR reads through MiXCR, one entry per CDR3 protein. Among about 640,000 distinct CDR3 sequences listed, 16% were seen once. Sequencing was performed on PBMCs from the stem cell graft donor, taken from the stem cell graft. The origin of the receptors is a human donor who donated a stem cell graft to a child with acute myeloid leukemia.

The V gene is TRBV4-1, the J gene TRBJ1-4, with 9 bases matching TRBD1. The V gene end was trimmed by 2 bases and the J gene end by 5 bases; junction bases not matched to a gene: 9. Per germline, CDR1 MGHRA and CDR2 YSYEKL. The CDR3 covers 17 residues. CDR3: CASSQHLSGTGNEKLFF. As DNA, the CDR3 is TGCGCCAGCAGCCAACATCTCTCCGGGACAGGGAATGAAAAACTGTTTTTT.

This clonotype was detected ten times or more. The chain uses TRBV5-1 and TRBJ2-5, with D perhaps matching TRBD1 or TRBD2 (6 bases each). Germline CDR1 SGHRS, CDR2 YFSETQ. The CDR3 contains 16 residues. V shed 4 bases and J shed 2 bases, with 18 bases lying between them. The CDR3 coding sequence is TGCGCCAGCAGCCCCGGGGGCTTCAGCGTACAAGAGACCCAGTACTTC. Translated, it gives CASSPGGFSVQETQYF. The full variable domain, rest sourced from reference TRBV5-1 and TRBJ2-5, is KAGVTQTPRYLIKTRGQQVTLSCSPISGHRSVSWYQQTPGQGLQFLFEYFSETQRNKGNFPGRFSGRQFSNSRSEMNVSTLELGDSALYLCASSPGGFSVQETQYFGPGTRLLVL.

This clonotype came up many times. The rearrangement links TRBV20-1 to TRBJ1-2; TRBD1 aligns across 8 bases. The ends lost 0 bases at V and 5 bases at J; junction bases unmatched: 8. Germline CDR1 reads DFQATT; CDR2 reads SNEGSKA (reference sequence). This CDR3 has 15 residues. The CDR3 bases are TGCAGTGCTAGAGAGACCGGGACAGGACCATATGGCTACACCTTC. It is translated as CSARETGTGPYGYTF.

The rearrangement uses TRBV9 and TRBJ1-3; D not certain. Germline V gives CDR1 SGDLS, CDR2 YYNGEE. The V and J ends lost 2 bases and 0 bases respectively, with 15 bases between them. CDR3 length: 17 residues. The CDR3 DNA follows: TGTGCCAGCAGCGTTTCCTCCGACGTCGCCTCTGGAAACACCATATATTTT. It specifies CASSVSSDVASGNTIYF.

The CDR3 bases are TGTGCCAGCAGTCTGACAGCCGGGGGCACTGAAGCTTTCTTT. Encoded protein: CASSLTAGGTEAFF. J is TRBJ1-1 and V is TRBV2; a weak D match, TRBD1 (5 bases). This CDR3 is 14 amino acids long. The germline V gene encodes CDR1 SNHLY and CDR2 FYNNEI. Between the trimmed V and J ends, which lost 5 bases and 4 bases, there was a span of 14 bases.

In this sample, this clonotype turned up a few times. This chain links TRBV12-3 or TRBV12-4 with TRBJ2-4; possible D gene TRBD1, 6 bases. The CDR3 runs to 15 residues. V gave up 6 bases and J gave up 0 bases, with 12 bases separating them. This CDR3 is CASRQGWAAKNIQYF. In DNA, the CDR3 is TGTGCCAGCAGACAGGGTTGGGCAGCCAAAAACATTCAGTACTTC.

This clonotype was picked up many times. V and J are TRBV12-3 or TRBV12-4 and TRBJ1-4, with 7 bases lining up with TRBD1. With V trimmed by 4 bases and J by 2 bases, 7 bases remained unmatched. The CDR3 consists of 16 residues. The CDR3 loop reads CASSSYRGATNEKLFF. For the CDR3, the DNA is TGTGCCAGCAGTTCGTACAGGGGAGCTACTAATGAAAAACTGTTTTTT.

At least ten counts were recorded for this clonotype. The chain recombines TRBV5-6 with TRBJ2-7, with a tentative D call TRBD1 (6 bases). The germline V and J ends were trimmed by 2 bases and 0 bases, with 9 bases remaining between them. The CDR3 contains 14 residues. Germline assignment: CDR1 SGHDT and CDR2 YYEEEE. CDR3 amino acids: CASSFGTNSYEQYF. In DNA, the CDR3 is TGTGCCAGCAGCTTCGGGACAAACTCCTACGAGCAGTACTTC.

The chain is built from TRBV15 and TRBJ1-2, with TRBD1 matching 11 bases. With V trimmed by 5 bases and J by 8 bases, 7 bases remained unmatched. The CDR3 is 14 residues long. Germline lookup yields CDR1 LNHNV and CDR2 YYDKDF (reference sequence). CDR3 DNA: TGTGCCACCAGCCCCCGGACAGGGGGCGGGGGCTACACCTTC. Its translation: CATSPRTGGGGYTF. The full variable domain, its missing parts supplied by reference TRBV15 and TRBJ1-2, is DAMVIQNPRYQVTQFGKPVTLSCSQTLNHNVMYWYQQKSSQAPKLLFHYYDKDFNNEADTPDNFQSRRPNTSFCFLDIRSPGLGDTAMYLCATSPRTGGGGYTFGSGTRLTVV.

This clonotype was recorded a few times. The chain recombines TRBV5-1 with TRBJ1-4; TRBD1 agrees at 8 bases. The V and J ends lost 4 bases and 3 bases, in that order; junction bases with no gene match: 5. From germline, CDR1 is SGHRS and CDR2 YFSETQ. The CDR3 is made up of 15 amino acids. The CDR3: CASSPWDRSNEKLFF. The CDR3 bases are TGCGCCAGCAGCCCCTGGGACAGGTCTAATGAAAAACTGTTTTTT.

V gene TRBV12-3 or TRBV12-4 combines with J gene TRBJ2-1; 16 bases align to TRBD2. The CDR3 has 18 residues. Trimming cost V 5 bases and J 1 base; bases outside gene matches: 5. CDR3 protein: CASSPGTSGGASYNEQFF. CDR3 bases: TGTGCCAGCAGTCCTGGGACTAGCGGGGGGGCGTCCTACAATGAGCAGTTCTTC.

V is TRBV12-3 or TRBV12-4 and J is TRBJ2-3; tentative D call: TRBD1 (7 bases). The CDR3 covers 12 residues. V was shortened by 5 bases and J by 7 bases, with 10 bases between the two germline ends. The CDR3 is CASSQGGHTQYF. The CDR3, as DNA: TGTGCCAGCAGTCAGGGGGGTCATACGCAGTATTTT.

This clonotype was observed once. Given a much more abundant clone one base away, this may be a read error. V usage is TRBV6-2 or TRBV6-3 and J usage is TRBJ2-2; D gene uncertain. This CDR3 contains 15 residues. Germline CDR1 reads MNHEY; CDR2 reads SVGEGT. This chain's CDR3 is CASSTLRGTTGQLFF. The CDR3 coding sequence is TGTGCCAGCAGTACATTGCGAGGCACCACCGGGCAGCTGTTTTTT.

This clonotype was picked up many times. V gene TRBV12-3 or TRBV12-4 combines with J gene TRBJ2-7, with D tentatively TRBD2 (6 bases). CDR3 length: 15 residues. V was clipped by 5 bases and J by 3 bases, with 17 bases between them. Written as DNA, the CDR3 is TGTGCCAGCAGTGGATCCGCCACGGGGGTCTACGAGCAGTACTTC. Protein product: CASSGSATGVYEQYF.

This clonotype was seen many times. The chain recombines TRBV20-1 with TRBJ2-3, with 11 bases aligning to TRBD2. Per germline, CDR1 DFQATT and CDR2 SNEGSKA (reference sequence). The trim removed 6 bases at V and 2 bases at J, leaving 10 bases unmatched. This CDR3 contains 16 residues. The CDR3 nucleotides are TGCAGTGCCCCCCAGGGACTAGCGGTGGTCACAGATACGCAGTATTTT. Translating it yields CSAPQGLAVVTDTQYF.

This clonotype was recorded at least ten times. CDR3 sequence reads: CAISESVAGGLNTEAFF. In nucleotides, the CDR3 is TGTGCCATCAGTGAATCGGTGGCAGGGGGGCTTAACACTGAAGCTTTCTTT. This sequence joins TRBV10-3 and TRBJ1-1; TRBD1 aligns across 7 bases. The ends lost 3 bases at V and 2 bases at J; junction bases unmatched: 12. This CDR3 region has 17 residues. CDR1 ENHRY and CDR2 SYGVKD come from the germline V gene.

This clonotype has just a few counts. This rearrangement joins TRBV20-1 to TRBJ1-6, with 10 nucleotides matching TRBD1. CDR1 is DFQATT, CDR2 SNEGSKA, per germline (reference sequence). The CDR3 is made up of 17 amino acids. The junction had 8 bases not matched to a gene; V was cut back by 3 bases and J by 3 bases. Here the CDR3 reads CSARRDRGRVYNSPLHF. CDR3 DNA sequence: TGCAGTGCTAGGAGAGACAGGGGGCGAGTCTATAATTCACCCCTCCACTTT.

This clonotype was detected only a few times. V and J are TRBV5-6 and TRBJ2-1; D unresolved. CDR3 size: 13 residues. Germline CDR1 SGHDT, CDR2 YYEEEE. V was shortened by 4 bases and J by 5 bases, with 10 bases between the two germline ends. The CDR3 sequence: CASSRPHNNEQFF. CDR3 in DNA: TGTGCCAGCAGCCGACCTCACAACAATGAGCAGTTCTTC.

This clonotype was detected ten times or more. This chain uses TRBV10-3 with TRBJ1-5; TRBD1 is a possible D gene (5 bases). Germline V gene data show CDR1 as ENHRY and CDR2 as SYGVKD. This CDR3 region has 13 residues. V dropped 10 bases and J dropped 3 bases, with 13 bases sitting between them. CDR3 coding DNA: TGTGCCACCCAGGGAGGGTACAATCAGCCCCAGCATTTT. Protein sequence: CATQGGYNQPQHF.

The table lists this clonotype with a few counts. The chain uses TRBV4-2 and TRBJ1-5, with TRBD1 as a possible D gene (5 bases). With 0 bases removed from V and 7 bases from J, the gap between germline ends came to 10 bases. The CDR3 consists of 14 residues. CDR1 and CDR2 from the germline V gene are LGHNA and YNFKEQ. The CDR3 is CASSQEPGRQPQHF. The CDR3 DNA reads TGTGCCAGCAGCCAAGAGCCAGGGCGGCAGCCCCAGCATTTT.

V and J are TRBV5-1 and TRBJ2-5; D gene uncertain. The germline gives CDR1 SGHRS, CDR2 YFSETQ. V dropped 4 bases and J dropped 1 base, with 11 bases sitting between them. CDR3 length equals 14 residues. CDR3 sequence: CASSLAWGQETQYF. In DNA form, the CDR3 reads TGCGCCAGCAGCCTGGCCTGGGGCCAAGAGACCCAGTACTTC.

There are many counts of this clonotype. This chain links TRBV29-1 with TRBJ1-1; D might be TRBD1 (6 bases). The V end lost 8 bases, the J end lost 0 bases, and 10 bases lay between the germline ends. Germline values: CDR1 SQVTM, CDR2 ANQGSEA. CDR3 length: 12 residues. The chain's CDR3 is CSPGTLNTEAFF. The DNA of the CDR3 is TGCAGCCCGGGGACATTGAACACTGAAGCTTTCTTT.

This clonotype was counted many times. V gene TRBV12-3 or TRBV12-4 combines with J gene TRBJ2-1, with D maybe TRBD1 (6 bases). This CDR3 is 15 amino acids long. With 3 bases removed from V and 3 bases from J, the gap between germline ends came to 12 bases. CDR3 sequence reads: CASSFVQGSYNEQFF. The CDR3 DNA reads TGTGCCAGCAGTTTCGTACAGGGTAGCTACAATGAGCAGTTCTTC.

The gene calls are TRBV20-1 and TRBJ1-2; tentatively, D is TRBD1 (5 bases). The V gene's germline CDR1 is DFQATT and CDR2 SNEGSKA (reference sequence). The CDR3 runs to 14 residues. Trimming left V 6 bases short and J 3 bases short, with 17 bases between. The chain's CDR3 is CSARDGGRDYGYTF. The CDR3 DNA follows: TGCAGTGCGCGAGACGGGGGTCGGGACTATGGCTACACCTTC.

This clonotype was found many times. J is TRBJ2-1 and V is TRBV20-1; 15 positions agree with TRBD2. The CDR3 runs to 16 residues. The trim removed 0 bases at V and 9 bases at J, leaving 6 bases unmatched. Looked up from germline, CDR1 is DFQATT and CDR2 is SNEGSKA (reference sequence). CDR3 DNA sequence: TGCAGTGCTAGAGATCTGGGACTAGCGGGGGGTGGTGAGCAGTTCTTC. Its translation: CSARDLGLAGGGEQFF.

The chain combines TRBV30 with TRBJ2-7; tentatively, D is TRBD1 (6 bases). Trimming cost V 0 bases and J 5 bases, with 8 bases left between them. Germline lookup yields CDR1 GTSNPN and CDR2 SVGIG (reference sequence). The CDR3 extends over 12 amino acids. CDR3 DNA sequence: TGTGCCTGGAGTGTACACAGGGACGAGCAGTACTTC. It translates to CAWSVHRDEQYF.

This clonotype was recorded at least ten times. The V and J genes are TRBV20-1 and TRBJ2-3; 7 bases fit TRBD2. Trimming cost V 5 bases and J 5 bases; bases outside gene matches: 19. Germline V gives CDR1 DFQATT, CDR2 SNEGSKA (reference sequence). This CDR3 spans 17 amino acids. The CDR3 DNA follows: TGCAGTGCTTCCCCTAAGGGAGGGCGCATTTCGTTAGATACGCAGTATTTT. Its translation: CSASPKGGRISLDTQYF.

This clonotype was counted many times. This chain links TRBV29-1 with TRBJ2-1; the match to TRBD1 covers 8 bases. Germline V gene data show CDR1 as SQVTM and CDR2 as ANQGSEA. The CDR3 covers 13 residues. The CDR3 protein is CIREQGEYNEQFF. The CDR3, as DNA: TGCATCCGGGAACAGGGGGAGTACAATGAGCAGTTCTTC.

This clonotype occurred many times. The chain's CDR3 is CSAKKDEQFF. CDR3 nucleotide sequence: TGCAGTGCCAAAAAAGATGAGCAGTTCTTC. The chain combines TRBV20-1 with TRBJ2-1; D is undetermined. Deletions cut 6 bases from V and 8 bases from J, with 8 bases between. The length of the CDR3 is 10 residues. Germline V CDR1 and CDR2: DFQATT, SNEGSKA (reference sequence).

In DNA, the CDR3 is TGCGCCAGCAGCGAGGATACAGGGTCGGGACAGCCCCAGCATTTT. Its protein product is CASSEDTGSGQPQHF. This chain links TRBV5-1 with TRBJ1-5, with D tentatively TRBD1 (6 bases). Germline V gene data show CDR1 as SGHRS and CDR2 as YFSETQ. CDR3 length equals 15 residues. Trimming removed 4 bases at V and 7 bases at J, with 18 bases between.

The genes are TRBV7-2 and TRBJ2-3; D might be TRBD1 (6 bases). The ends were cut back, 1 base at V and 5 bases at J, with 16 bases in the middle. Germline V gene data show CDR1 as SGHTA and CDR2 as FQGNSA. This CDR3 region has 16 residues. The CDR3 region has the DNA TGTGCCAGCAGCTTAGTCGATGGGGGCGCGGGAGATACGCAGTATTTT. Its translation is CASSLVDGGAGDTQYF.

This clonotype has ten or more counts. V gene TRBV5-6 combines with J gene TRBJ2-1, with 8 bases lining up with TRBD1. The germline V gene has CDR1 SGHDT and CDR2 YYEEEE. Trimming at V came to 4 bases and at J to 4 bases, leaving 1 base not matched to a gene. The CDR3 contains 13 residues. The CDR3 protein is CASSGDRYNEQFF. CDR3 in DNA: TGTGCCAGCAGCGGGGACAGGTACAATGAGCAGTTCTTC.